Each of the 17 T cell receptor beta chains below was sequenced from the same sample in a study of cytomegalovirus exposure and HLA in healthy donors. This PCR relied on a set of 60 Vbeta primers and 13 Jbeta primers. Profiling relied on immunoSEQ multiplex PCR, and the TCRdb table lists in-frame clones only, not all of them. The data show under 250,000 clones, with roughly 83% seen just once and more than 0.6% held by the top ten. Sequenced: PBMCs. The receptors were sampled from a boy under 10 years old in good health and CMV-seronegative.

This clone occurred a few times. The chain is built from TRBV2 and TRBJ1-4; D gene ambiguous. Trimming shortened V by 6 bases and J by 7 bases, and 12 bases separated the two germline ends. In germline, CDR1 is SNHLY, CDR2 FYNNEI. This CDR3 spans 13 amino acids. Here the CDR3 DNA reads TGTGCCAGCAGGCCCGGTGTCGGTGAAAAACTGTTTTTT. Encoded protein: CASRPGVGEKLFF.

A note on this clone: The same CDR3 arises from other DNA sequences in this sample as well. The rearrangement links TRBV18 to TRBJ2-7; 13 bases are a match to TRBD2. With V trimmed by 3 bases and J by 2 bases, 1 base remained unmatched. Germline V gene data show CDR1 as KGHSH and CDR2 as LQKENI. CDR3 length equals 15 residues. This CDR3 reads CASSPGTSGAYEQYF. CDR3 in DNA: TGTGCCAGCTCACCTGGGACTAGCGGGGCCTACGAGCAGTACTTC.

This clone was counted only a few times. This rearrangement joins TRBV28 to TRBJ2-7; 9 nucleotides agree with TRBD1. In germline, CDR1 is MDHEN, CDR2 SYDVKM. This CDR3 is 15 amino acids long. V was pared by 3 bases and J by 5 bases, with 8 bases of the junction left unmatched. The CDR3 coding sequence is TGTGCCAGCAGTTTGGGGGGGACAGGGTTCCACGAGCAGTACTTC. Encoded protein: CASSLGGTGFHEQYF.

The chain couples TRBV11-2 to TRBJ2-3; no clear D gene. Trimming took 5 bases from V and 6 from J, leaving 9 bases between them. The CDR3 has 12 residues. Germline CDR1 SGHAT, CDR2 FQNNGV. CDR3 in amino acids: CASSPGWDTQYF. The DNA for the CDR3 is TGTGCCAGCAGCCCGGGTTGGGATACGCAGTATTTT.

The rearrangement uses TRBV28 and TRBJ2-5; 11 bases are shared with TRBD2. The closer fit of TRBJ2-7 to the DNA end suggests the J call may be wrong. Germline lookup yields CDR1 MDHEN and CDR2 SYDVKM. The CDR3 runs to 16 residues. Written as DNA, the CDR3 is TGTGCCAGCAGTTCCCCACTACTAGCGGGGGCCTACGAGCAGTACTTC. Its translation: CASSSPLLAGAYEQYF.

The rearrangement uses TRBV6-1 and TRBJ2-6; D is possibly TRBD1 (6 bases). Germline V gene lookup returns CDR1 MNHNS and CDR2 SASEGT. CDR3 length: 15 amino acids. Trimming cost V 6 bases and J 4 bases, with 13 bases left between them. CDR3 protein: CASSATGRGANVLTF. The CDR3 region has the DNA TGTGCCAGCAGCGCTACAGGGAGAGGGGCCAACGTCCTGACTTTC.

The J gene is TRBJ2-7, the V gene TRBV7-2; 9 bases agree with TRBD2. The junction had 10 bases not matched to a gene; V was cut back by 5 bases and J by 2 bases. CDR1 is SGHTA, CDR2 FQGNSA, per germline. This CDR3 has 16 amino acids. The CDR3 here is CASSALLAGTPYEQYF. CDR3 nucleotides: TGTGCCAGCAGCGCCCTCCTAGCGGGAACCCCCTACGAGCAGTACTTC.

This chain uses TRBV9 with TRBJ1-1; 7 positions agree with TRBD1. CDR3 length equals 14 residues. J was trimmed by 3 bases and V by 2 bases; bases with no gene match: 4. The germline V gene encodes CDR1 SGDLS and CDR2 YYNGEE. The CDR3 spells CASSVRQGDTEAFF. The CDR3 coding sequence is TGTGCCAGCAGCGTGAGGCAGGGGGACACTGAAGCTTTCTTT.

V is TRBV4-1 and J is TRBJ2-5, with 14 bases aligning to TRBD2. The CDR3 is 17 residues long. CDR1 and CDR2 from the germline V gene are MGHRA and YSYEKL. J lost 2 bases, V lost 0 bases, and 2 bases had no gene match. CDR3 sequence: CASSQDGLAGGQETQYF. DNA of the CDR3: TGCGCCAGCAGCCAAGATGGACTAGCGGGAGGACAAGAGACCCAGTACTTC.

This chain connects TRBV30 to TRBJ2-7; D perhaps matches TRBD1 (5 bases). V lost 2 bases to trimming and J lost 1 base, with 18 bases between them. This CDR3 has 16 residues. From germline, CDR1 is GTSNPN and CDR2 SVGIG (reference sequence). The CDR3 sequence is CAWSFGQTVVSYEQYF. CDR3 coding DNA: TGTGCCTGGAGTTTCGGGCAGACAGTCGTTTCCTACGAGCAGTACTTC.

CDR3 nucleotide sequence: TGTGCCAGGACTAGCGGGAGTAGCACAGATACGCAGTATTTT. It is translated as CARTSGSSTDTQYF. The V call is TRBV30, the J call TRBJ2-3; 13 bases map to TRBD2. Germline CDR1 and CDR2: GTSNPN and SVGIG (reference sequence). V lost 8 bases to trimming and J lost 0 bases; unmatched junction nucleotides: 2. The CDR3 totals 14 residues.

The V gene is TRBV2, the J gene TRBJ2-7; D is possibly TRBD1 (5 bases). Germline V lookup: CDR1 SNHLY, CDR2 FYNNEI. The length of the CDR3 is 12 residues. Trimming stripped 6 bases from V and 6 bases from J, with 12 bases between. The CDR3 sequence is CASRVQGPEQYF. DNA for the CDR3: TGTGCCAGCAGGGTTCAGGGCCCCGAGCAGTACTTC.

The sample holds one count of this clone. The chain has TRBV2 and TRBJ2-7; 8 nucleotides agree with TRBD1. J lost 1 base, V lost 8 bases, and 10 bases had no gene match. This CDR3 region has 15 residues. Germline V lookup: CDR1 SNHLY, CDR2 FYNNEI. CDR3 in amino acids: CASGERGQASYEQYF. CDR3 bases: TGTGCCAGCGGGGAAAGGGGACAGGCTTCCTACGAGCAGTACTTC.

The J gene is TRBJ1-4, the V gene TRBV27, with unresolved D. This CDR3 is 13 amino acids long. The germline CDR1 and CDR2 sequences are MNHEY and SMNVEV (reference sequence). V was trimmed by 5 bases and J by 8 bases, leaving 12 bases between them. The CDR3 region has the DNA TGTGCCAGCAGTGCGGGCCCGGGGGAAAAACTGTTTTTT. Its protein product is CASSAGPGEKLFF. Full variable domain (outside the CDR3, taken from reference TRBV27 and TRBJ1-4): EAQVTQNPRYLITVTGKKLTVTCSQNMNHEYMSWYRQDPGLGLRQIYYSMNVEVTDKGDVPEGYKVSRKEKRNFPLILESPSPNQTSLYFCASSAGPGEKLFFGSGTQLSVL.

This chain uses TRBV10-3 with TRBJ2-2, with 12 positions matching TRBD1. Germline assignment: CDR1 ENHRY and CDR2 SYGVKD. The CDR3 loop spans 15 amino acids. With V trimmed by 6 bases and J by 8 bases, 7 bases remained unmatched. DNA for the CDR3: TGTGCCATCAGGGGACAGGGGGCTGTTGCAGGGGAGCTGTTTTTT. Translated, it gives CAIRGQGAVAGELFF.

The chain combines TRBV9 with TRBJ1-4, with D tentatively TRBD1 (5 bases). V lost 4 bases and J 8 bases, leaving 15 bases between the germline ends. This CDR3 is built from 14 residues. The germline V gene has CDR1 SGDLS and CDR2 YYNGEE. The CDR3 spells CASSPLGGREKLFF. The CDR3, as DNA: TGTGCCAGCAGCCCATTGGGGGGTAGAGAAAAACTGTTTTTT. Full variable domain (outside the CDR3, taken from reference TRBV9 and TRBJ1-4): DSGVTQTPKHLITATGQRVTLRCSPRSGDLSVYWYQQSLDQGLQFLIQYYNGEERAKGNILERFSAQQFPDLHSELNLSSLELGDSALYFCASSPLGGREKLFFGSGTQLSVL.

This clone occurred once. The chain's CDR3 is CAWSASGTSSYGYTF. The DNA of the CDR3 is TGTGCCTGGAGTGCGTCCGGGACAAGTTCCTATGGCTACACCTTC. The rearrangement joins TRBV30 to TRBJ1-2; D may be TRBD1 (6 bases). The germline CDR1 and CDR2 sequences are GTSNPN and SVGIG (reference sequence). V was clipped by 1 base and J by 4 bases, with 16 bases between them. CDR3 length equals 15 residues.